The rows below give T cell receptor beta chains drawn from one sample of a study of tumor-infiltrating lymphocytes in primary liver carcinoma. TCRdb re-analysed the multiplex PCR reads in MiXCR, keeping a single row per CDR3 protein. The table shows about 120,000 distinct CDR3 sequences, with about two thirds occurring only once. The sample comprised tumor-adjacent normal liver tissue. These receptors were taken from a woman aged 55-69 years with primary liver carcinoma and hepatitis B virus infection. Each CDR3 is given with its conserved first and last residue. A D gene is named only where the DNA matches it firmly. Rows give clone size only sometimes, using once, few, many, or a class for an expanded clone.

CDR3nt: TGTGCCACCGGCTGGTCAAACACAGATACGCAGTATTTT; CDR3aa: CATGWSNTDTQYF; j_gene: TRBJ2-3; v_gene: TRBV28; d_gene: -; abundance: -
CDR3nt: TGTGCTAGCAGCCAAGTGGCGGGGGCTCGTGGAAACACCATATATTTT; CDR3aa: CASSQVAGARGNTIYF; j_gene: TRBJ1-3; v_gene: TRBV14; d_gene: -; abundance: -
CDR3nt: TGTGCCAGCAGTTTCTCTGACAGTGTCAGGGATTGCTACACCTTC; CDR3aa: CASSFSDSVRDCYTF; j_gene: TRBJ1-2; v_gene: TRBV11-1; d_gene: -; abundance: -
CDR3nt: TGTGCCGGCAGCTTAGATCAACAGTGTATTGTCTACAGTGAGCAGTTCTTC; CDR3aa: CAGSLDQQCIVYSEQFF; j_gene: TRBJ2-1; v_gene: TRBV11-2; d_gene: -; abundance: -
CDR3nt: TGTGCCAGCGGGGGAGCGGGTGAGCAGTTCTTC; CDR3aa: CASGGAGEQFF; j_gene: TRBJ2-1; v_gene: TRBV6-2/TRBV6-3; d_gene: -; abundance: few
CDR3nt: TGTGCCAGCAGACCCGGGGCGGGGCTGAAGGAGACCCAGTACTTC; CDR3aa: CASRPGAGLKETQYF; j_gene: TRBJ2-5; v_gene: TRBV12-3/TRBV12-4; d_gene: -; abundance: -
CDR3nt: TGTGCCAGCATCGACTCAGGGGGCGGCTCCTACAATGAGCAGTTCTTC; CDR3aa: CASIDSGGGSYNEQFF; j_gene: TRBJ2-1; v_gene: TRBV28; d_gene: TRBD1; abundance: many
CDR3nt: TGCGCCAGCAATTCCTTAGGGTGGGAACTTTTATCTGGAAACACCATATATTTT; CDR3aa: CASNSLGWELLSGNTIYF; j_gene: TRBJ1-3; v_gene: TRBV4-1; d_gene: -; abundance: -
CDR3nt: TGCGCCAGCAGCCAAGTGTTAAGGACAGGGAACAGTGAAGCTTTCTTT; CDR3aa: CASSQVLRTGNSEAFF; j_gene: TRBJ1-1; v_gene: TRBV4-1; d_gene: TRBD1; abundance: -
CDR3nt: TGTGCCAGTGACCCGGGTCCGCCTATATACAGGGAGCAGTTCTTC; CDR3aa: CASDPGPPIYREQFF; j_gene: TRBJ2-1; v_gene: TRBV19; d_gene: -; abundance: -
CDR3nt: TGTGCCAGCAGCCAAGATGGACAGGGGACTCAGCCACAGCATTTT; CDR3aa: CASSQDGQGTQPQHF; j_gene: TRBJ1-5; v_gene: TRBV4-2; d_gene: TRBD1; abundance: -
CDR3nt: TGTGCCAGCGGCTTAGAGGGGGGCACTGGAGCTTTCTTT; CDR3aa: CASGLEGGTGAFF; j_gene: TRBJ1-1; v_gene: TRBV11-2; d_gene: -; abundance: few
CDR3nt: TGTGTCAGCAGTTACTCGACTAGCGGCGTGTACAATGAGCTGTTCTTC; CDR3aa: CVSSYSTSGVYNELFF; j_gene: TRBJ2-1; v_gene: TRBV6-5; d_gene: TRBD2; abundance: -
CDR3nt: TGCAGCGTAGGGGGCGGGAGGAACGAGCAGTACTTC; CDR3aa: CSVGGGRNEQYF; j_gene: TRBJ2-7; v_gene: TRBV29-1; d_gene: -; abundance: many
CDR3nt: TGTACCAGCAGTGACTCATTAAGATGGTATGGCTACACCTTC; CDR3aa: CTSSDSLRWYGYTF; j_gene: TRBJ1-2; v_gene: TRBV6-1; d_gene: -; abundance: -
CDR3nt: TGTGCCAGCAGACAATTGGGAGGGCGGAGCACTGAAGTTTTCTTT; CDR3aa: CASRQLGGRSTEVFF; j_gene: TRBJ1-1; v_gene: TRBV6-5; d_gene: -; abundance: -
CDR3nt: TGCGCCAGCAGCCTCCGACATCCCCAAGAGACCCAGTACTTC; CDR3aa: CASSLRHPQETQYF; j_gene: TRBJ2-5; v_gene: TRBV4-1; d_gene: -; abundance: -
CDR3nt: TGTGCCAGCAGCCTTACCACCCCTGCCTACAATGAGCAATTCTTC; CDR3aa: CASSLTTPAYNEQFF; j_gene: TRBJ2-1; v_gene: TRBV6-5; d_gene: -; abundance: -
CDR3nt: TGTGCCAGCAGTGTGGTTAGCGAAACCGGGGAGCTGTTTTTT; CDR3aa: CASSVVSETGELFF; j_gene: TRBJ2-2; v_gene: TRBV6-4; d_gene: -; abundance: many
CDR3nt: TGTGCCAACAGCCCCGGGACAGGGGGCAACTGCGAGCGGTACTTC; CDR3aa: CANSPGTGGNCERYF; j_gene: TRBJ2-7; v_gene: TRBV11-3; d_gene: TRBD1; abundance: -
CDR3nt: TGTGCCAGCAGAGCCGGGCCTCGGGTTAGCGGGAGACTTTACGATGAGCAGTTCTTC; CDR3aa: CASRAGPRVSGRLYDEQFF; j_gene: TRBJ2-1; v_gene: TRBV7-8; d_gene: TRBD2; abundance: -
CDR3nt: TGTGTCAGCAGTGACTACAGGGCTTGGGGTGAGCAGTTCTTC; CDR3aa: CVSSDYRAWGEQFF; j_gene: TRBJ2-1; v_gene: TRBV28; d_gene: -; abundance: -
CDR3nt: TGTGCCAGCTGCCGGGACCTTTCTAGCACGGATACGCGGTATTTT; CDR3aa: CASCRDLSSTDTRYF; j_gene: TRBJ2-3; v_gene: TRBV11-2; d_gene: -; abundance: -